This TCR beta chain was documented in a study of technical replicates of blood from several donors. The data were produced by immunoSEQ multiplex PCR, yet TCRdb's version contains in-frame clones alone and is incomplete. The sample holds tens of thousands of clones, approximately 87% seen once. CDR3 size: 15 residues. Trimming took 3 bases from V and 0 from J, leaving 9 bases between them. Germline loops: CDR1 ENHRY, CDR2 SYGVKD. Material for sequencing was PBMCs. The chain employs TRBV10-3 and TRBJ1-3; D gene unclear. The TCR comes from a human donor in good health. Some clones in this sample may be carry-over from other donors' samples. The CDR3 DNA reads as TGTGCCATCAGTGAAACGGGAGGCTCTGGAAACACCATATATTTT. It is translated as CAISETGGSGNTIYF.